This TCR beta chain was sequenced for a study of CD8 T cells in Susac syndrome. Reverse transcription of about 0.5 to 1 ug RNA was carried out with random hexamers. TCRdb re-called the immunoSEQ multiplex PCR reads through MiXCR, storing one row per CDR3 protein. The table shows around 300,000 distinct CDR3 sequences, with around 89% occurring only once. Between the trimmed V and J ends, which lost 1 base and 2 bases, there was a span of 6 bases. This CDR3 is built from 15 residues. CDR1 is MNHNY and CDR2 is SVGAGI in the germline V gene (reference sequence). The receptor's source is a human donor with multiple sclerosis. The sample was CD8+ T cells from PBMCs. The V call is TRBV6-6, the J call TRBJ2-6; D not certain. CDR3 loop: CASSYWVAGANVLTF. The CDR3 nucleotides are TGTGCCAGCAGTTACTGGGTCGCTGGGGCCAACGTCCTGACTTTC.